A single sample is the source of the 12 T cell receptor beta chains below, sequenced in a study of blood T cell repertoires in COVID-19. Assay used: immunoSEQ multiplex PCR; TCRdb lists only in-frame clones, some missing. Counted here are around 100,000 clones, about 91% occurring once; the ten biggest clones make up about 18%. Sequencing used peripheral blood. These receptors all stem from a man aged 50 or older with acute or convalescent COVID-19.

J is TRBJ2-1 and V is TRBV7-2; 8 positions agree with TRBD2. The V gene's germline CDR1 is SGHTA and CDR2 FQGNSA. The CDR3 has 15 amino acids. V lost 1 base and J lost 10; bases outside the gene matches: 9. CDR3 bases: TGTGCCAGCAGCTTAGGCGGCGGGGGGCCTGGAGAGCAGTTCTTC. Protein sequence: CASSLGGGGPGEQFF.

This sequence joins TRBV9 and TRBJ2-1, with 10 bases identical to TRBD2. Per the germline V gene, CDR1 is SGDLS and CDR2 is YYNGEE. Germline trimming cut 4 bases from V and 5 bases from J; bases unmatched to any gene: 9. The CDR3 contains 16 residues. The CDR3 spells CASSTQRGGLDNEQFF. The CDR3 nucleotides are TGTGCCAGCAGCACCCAGCGGGGGGGCCTAGACAATGAGCAGTTCTTC.

V gene TRBV19 combines with J gene TRBJ1-6, with 8 nucleotides matching TRBD1. J gave up 10 bases and V 2 bases, and 10 bases lay outside the gene matches. Germline V CDR1 and CDR2: LNHDA, SQIVND (reference sequence). The CDR3 sequence is 16 residues long. CDR3 residues: CASSIPPGGADSPLHF. CDR3 DNA: TGTGCCAGTAGTATACCCCCAGGGGGCGCCGACTCACCCCTCCACTTT.

The CDR3 bases are TGCAGTGCTAGTGCATCCCAAGGGAGCTATAATTCACCCCTCCACTTT. Protein product: CSASASQGSYNSPLHF. This sequence joins TRBV20-1 and TRBJ1-6; D uncertain. The CDR3 sequence is 16 residues long. The V end was cut by 3 bases, the J end by 3 bases, with 15 bases between. Germline V gene sequence: CDR1 DFQATT, CDR2 SNEGSKA (reference sequence).

The V gene is TRBV9, the J gene TRBJ1-6; no firm D call. From germline, CDR1 is SGDLS and CDR2 YYNGEE. The CDR3 runs 15 residues. V was cut by 3 bases and J by 1 base, with 8 bases left in between. CDR3 bases: TGTGCCAGCAGCGGCGGGTTATCCTATAATTCACCCCTCCACTTT. Protein sequence: CASSGGLSYNSPLHF.

The rearrangement joins TRBV5-1 to TRBJ2-7; 8 nucleotides line up with TRBD1. The CDR3 runs 15 residues. The J segment lost 6 bases and the V segment lost 6 bases, leaving 14 bases of the junction unmatched. Germline V gene sequence: CDR1 SGHRS, CDR2 YFSETQ. CDR3 amino acids: CASMNVQGARVEQYF. The CDR3 nucleotides are TGCGCCAGCATGAATGTTCAGGGGGCCCGTGTCGAGCAGTACTTC.

V and J are TRBV7-9 and TRBJ2-5, with D possibly matching TRBD1 (6 bases). Per germline, CDR1 SEHNR and CDR2 FQNEAQ (reference sequence). V shed 2 bases and J shed 2 bases, with 9 bases lying between them. The CDR3 loop spans 14 amino acids. The CDR3 here is CASSLNRVQETQYF. The CDR3, as DNA: TGTGCCAGCAGCTTAAACAGGGTACAAGAGACCCAGTACTTC. The full variable domain, completed using reference TRBV7-9 and TRBJ2-5, is DTGVSQNPRHKITKRGQNVTFRCDPISEHNRLYWYRQTLGQGPEFLTYFQNEAQLEKSRLLSDRFSAERPKGSFSTLEIQRTEQGDSAMYLCASSLNRVQETQYFGPGTRLLVL.

The gene calls are TRBV7-2 and TRBJ1-6; 9 positions match TRBD1. The CDR3 is 17 amino acids. V was pared by 3 bases and J by 7 bases, with 10 bases of the junction left unmatched. Germline V gene data show CDR1 as SGHTA and CDR2 as FQGNSA. The CDR3 reads CASSFHLQGAQNSPLHF. Written as DNA, the CDR3 is TGTGCCAGCAGCTTCCACTTACAGGGGGCGCAGAATTCACCCCTCCACTTT. Combining the CDR3 with reference TRBV7-2 and TRBJ1-6 gives the whole variable domain GAGVSQSPSNKVTEKGKDVELRCDPISGHTALYWYRQSLGQGLEFLIYFQGNSAPDKSGLPSDRFSAERTGGSVSTLTIQRTQQEDSAVYLCASSFHLQGAQNSPLHFGNGTRLTVT.

The chain carries TRBV13 and TRBJ2-5, with 8 positions matching TRBD1. V shed 5 bases, J shed 1 base, and the junction held 6 bases outside the gene matches. The CDR3 has 15 residues. Looked up from germline, CDR1 is PRHDT and CDR2 is FYEKMQ (reference sequence). The CDR3 DNA sequence: TGTGCCAGCAGCACCCGACAGGGGACCCAAGAGACCCAGTACTTC. Translating gives CASSTRQGTQETQYF.

V gene TRBV19 combines with J gene TRBJ1-1; D may be TRBD1 (5 bases). The CDR3 sequence is 12 residues long. The V gene lost 5 bases and the J gene lost 11 bases, with 15 bases spanning the gap. CDR1 is LNHDA and CDR2 is SQIVND in the germline V gene (reference sequence). CDR3 amino acids: CASSPAGQTAFF. CDR3 nucleotides: TGTGCCAGTAGTCCCGCGGGGCAGACCGCTTTCTTT.

The gene calls are TRBV4-3 and TRBJ2-1; TRBD2 agrees at 9 bases. This CDR3 contains 15 residues. CDR1 and CDR2 from the germline V gene are LGHNA and YSLEER. Germline trimming cut 3 bases from V and 7 bases from J; bases unmatched to any gene: 7. The CDR3 spells CASSHLVTSGNEQFF. The CDR3 DNA follows: TGCGCCAGCAGCCACCTAGTCACTAGCGGGAATGAGCAGTTCTTC.

J is TRBJ2-7 and V is TRBV13; D might be TRBD1 (6 bases). The V end was cut by 2 bases, the J end by 4 bases, with 12 bases between. This CDR3 contains 14 residues. Germline V gives CDR1 PRHDT, CDR2 FYEKMQ (reference sequence). The chain's CDR3 is CASSLRTAPYEQYF. The CDR3 DNA sequence: TGTGCCAGCAGCTTAAGGACAGCCCCTTACGAGCAGTACTTC. The whole variable domain, remainder taken from reference TRBV13 and TRBJ2-7, is AAGVIQSPRHLIKEKRETATLKCYPIPRHDTVYWYQQGPGQDPQFLISFYEKMQSDKGSIPDRFSAQQFSDYHSELNMSSLELGDSALYFCASSLRTAPYEQYFGPGTRLTVT.